This passage covers 32 T cell receptor beta chains from one sample sequenced in a study of vaccination effects on CD4 cells after COVID-19 (dated by TCRdb to between 2022 and 2023). Receptor amplification or capture employed the immunoSEQ multiplex PCR assay. TCRdb's version of the immuneACCESS table is confined to in-frame rearrangements and falls short of the full clone set. An unresolved V gene accounts for under half of the shortfall where checked; the remainder is of unknown origin. In all, the sample holds 10,000 to 13,000 clones, and 65% to 75% of those were seen once. The ten most abundant clones make up 24% of the sample. The ViraFEST assay stimulated PBMC with viral peptide pools and then used TCR sequencing to identify antigen-specific CD4+ T cell clonotypes by expansion. After around eleven days of culture, CD4+ T cells were isolated with the EasySep CD4+ T cell isolation kit. No antigen has been identified for these receptors.

The starting material was CD4+ T cells from PBMCs cultured with HCoV-229E spike peptides, obtained before COVID-19 vaccination. This sample's cell subset or site label indicates: HCoV-229E spike overlapping peptide pool stimulation. These receptors came from a human donor who received a COVID-19 vaccine.

V is TRBV30 and J is TRBJ1-2, with 7 bases that match TRBD1. There are 17 residues in the CDR3. With V trimmed by 4 bases and J by 6 bases, 20 bases remained unmatched. Germline V gene lookup returns CDR1 GTSNPN and CDR2 SVGIG (reference sequence). This CDR3 is CAWISVIRDSVFDGYTF. In nucleotides, the CDR3 is TGTGCCTGGATCTCAGTAATTAGGGACAGCGTCTTCGATGGCTACACCTTC.

The CDR3, as DNA: TGTGCCAGCAGCCCTGGGGGCAGGGGGCGGTCTGGAAACACCATATATTTT. Protein product: CASSPGGRGRSGNTIYF. The chain couples TRBV4-2 to TRBJ1-3, with TRBD1 matching 8 bases. There are 17 residues in the CDR3. J gave up 1 base and V 4 bases, and 9 bases lay outside the gene matches. Germline CDR1 reads LGHNA; CDR2 reads YNFKEQ.

The genes are TRBV7-2 and TRBJ1-2; 7 bases are a match to TRBD1. V shed 5 bases, J shed 2 bases, and the junction held 5 bases outside the gene matches. Germline loops: CDR1 SGHTA, CDR2 FQGNSA. This CDR3 spans 14 amino acids. The CDR3 DNA sequence: TGTGCCAGCAGCGCCTGGACAGGAAACTATGGCTACACCTTC. Protein: CASSAWTGNYGYTF.

This clone has more than one count but fewer than ten. J is TRBJ2-7 and V is TRBV28; a weak D match, TRBD1 (5 bases). Trimming removed 6 bases from V and 2 bases from J, with 11 bases in between. CDR1 MDHEN and CDR2 SYDVKM come from the germline V gene. CDR3 size: 13 residues. CDR3 coding DNA: TGTGCCAGCAGCATGTGGGGCCCCTACGAGCAGTACTTC. It yields the protein CASSMWGPYEQYF.

The chain has TRBV30 and TRBJ1-3, with TRBD1 as a possible D gene (5 bases). Trimming took 0 bases from V and 2 from J, leaving 8 bases between them. The CDR3 loop spans 14 amino acids. Germline loops: CDR1 GTSNPN, CDR2 SVGIG (reference sequence). The CDR3 DNA reads as TGTGCCTGGAGTGTTGTCAGGGCTGGAAACACCATATATTTT. This codes for CAWSVVRAGNTIYF.

This clone has a handful of counts. The J gene is TRBJ1-5, the V gene TRBV4-2; perhaps TRBD1 as D (6 bases). Trimming pared 0 bases from V and 0 bases from J, leaving 12 bases between. This CDR3 has 17 amino acids. Germline loops: CDR1 LGHNA, CDR2 YNFKEQ. This CDR3 reads CASSQDGGSYSNQPQHF. CDR3 in DNA: TGTGCCAGCAGCCAAGATGGGGGCTCCTATAGCAATCAGCCCCAGCATTTT.

This clone turned up a few times. The chain has TRBV30 and TRBJ1-2; 8 positions match TRBD1. V lost 0 bases and J lost 8; bases outside the gene matches: 8. The CDR3 consists of 14 residues. From germline, CDR1 is GTSNPN and CDR2 SVGIG (reference sequence). The DNA for the CDR3 is TGTGCCTGGAGTGTAACGCAGGGGGCAAGCGGCTACACCTTC. Translating it yields CAWSVTQGASGYTF.

The chain couples TRBV18 to TRBJ1-1; no definite D call. Germline assignment: CDR1 KGHSH and CDR2 LQKENI. The CDR3 runs to 13 residues. The V end was cut by 2 bases, the J end by 11 bases, with 15 bases between. Here the CDR3 DNA reads TGTGCCAGCTCACCATCGGACTCCCGGGCGGCTTTCTTT. Translation: CASSPSDSRAAFF.

This chain uses TRBV5-6 with TRBJ2-7; D not resolved. Trimming removed 1 base at V and 6 bases at J, with 8 bases between. Germline V gives CDR1 SGHDT, CDR2 YYEEEE. This CDR3 is 12 amino acids long. CDR3 bases: TGTGCCAGCAGCTTGACGCTGGGCGAGCAGTACTTC. Translated, it gives CASSLTLGEQYF.

The gene calls are TRBV2 and TRBJ2-5; 9 bases map to TRBD2. V lost 6 bases, J lost 1 base, and 6 bases stayed unmatched. This CDR3 comprises 15 residues. Germline V gene lookup returns CDR1 SNHLY and CDR2 FYNNEI. Here the CDR3 DNA reads TGTGCCAGCAGAACTACTAGCGGGTCCCAAGAGACCCAGTACTTC. This gives the protein CASRTTSGSQETQYF.

This chain links TRBV3-1 (or the pseudogene TRBV3-2) with TRBJ2-7, with 7 bases identical to TRBD1. This CDR3 has 15 amino acids. Germline values: CDR1 LGHDT, CDR2 YNNKEL (reference sequence). Germline trimming cut 1 base from V and 5 bases from J; bases unmatched to any gene: 8. CDR3 DNA sequence: TGTGCCAGCAGCCAAGGAGAGACAGGGATCAACGAGCAGTACTTC. Amino acids: CASSQGETGINEQYF.

The V and J genes are TRBV28 and TRBJ2-1, with 10 bases aligning to TRBD2. Germline V gives CDR1 MDHEN, CDR2 SYDVKM. The V segment lost 6 bases and the J segment 0 bases; nucleotides outside the gene matches: 14. This CDR3 has 19 amino acids. CDR3 region: CASRGPRTSGFSSYNEQFF. In DNA form, the CDR3 reads TGTGCCAGCAGAGGACCTAGGACTAGCGGTTTTAGCTCCTACAATGAGCAGTTCTTC.

The rearrangement joins TRBV4-3 to TRBJ1-2, with TRBD1 matching over 7 bases. V lost 0 bases to trimming and J lost 4 bases; unmatched junction nucleotides: 5. In germline, CDR1 is LGHNA, CDR2 YSLEER. The length of the CDR3 is 15 residues. The CDR3 spells CASSQERGRGYGYTF. For the CDR3, the DNA is TGCGCCAGCAGCCAAGAGAGGGGGCGCGGCTATGGCTACACCTTC.

The chain recombines TRBV7-8 with TRBJ1-2; a weak D match, TRBD1 (6 bases). This CDR3 region has 14 residues. Trimming removed 10 bases at V and 8 bases at J, with 23 bases between. Germline CDR1 reads SGHVS; CDR2 reads FQNEAQ. The CDR3 bases are TGTGCCACCCTAGAGTCTGGGGGGCCTCAAGGCTACACCTTC. It codes for CATLESGGPQGYTF.

This sequence joins TRBV7-9 and TRBJ1-2, with D hard to call. The CDR3 is 12 residues long. Germline CDR1 SEHNR, CDR2 FQNEAQ (reference sequence). The ends were cut back, 6 bases at V and 6 bases at J, with 11 bases in the middle. The CDR3 here is CASRVYWDGYTF. The DNA for the CDR3 is TGTGCCAGCAGGGTTTACTGGGATGGCTACACCTTC.

The chain uses TRBV7-2 and TRBJ1-5; tentatively, D is TRBD1 (6 bases). The CDR3 length is 15 residues. With 1 base removed from V and 5 bases from J, the gap between germline ends came to 12 bases. Germline loops: CDR1 SGHTA, CDR2 FQGNSA. CDR3 DNA sequence: TGTGCCAGCAGCTTAGTATGGGGGCTGGATCAGCCCCAGCATTTT. It specifies CASSLVWGLDQPQHF.

In its sample, this clone was seen once. The chain recombines TRBV7-2 with TRBJ2-2; tentative D call: TRBD1 (6 bases). The germline CDR1 and CDR2 sequences are SGHTA and FQGNSA. Trimming removed 6 bases at V and 4 bases at J, with 18 bases between. The CDR3 contains 16 residues. The CDR3 here is CASSRLTGLGTGELFF. The CDR3 DNA reads as TGTGCCAGCAGTAGACTTACAGGGCTCGGCACCGGGGAGCTGTTTTTT.

CDR3 sequence (DNA): TGTGCCTGGAGTGTTATAGCGGAGTATGGCTACACCTTC. It translates to CAWSVIAEYGYTF. V is TRBV30 and J is TRBJ1-2; D is unresolved. The length of the CDR3 is 13 residues. CDR1 is GTSNPN, CDR2 SVGIG, per germline (reference sequence). V shed 0 bases and J shed 5 bases, with 10 bases lying between them.

The V and J genes are TRBV5-1 and TRBJ2-5; 11 nucleotides align to TRBD2. The ends lost 4 bases at V and 1 base at J; junction bases unmatched: 3. Germline CDR1 SGHRS, CDR2 YFSETQ. The length of the CDR3 is 15 residues. The CDR3 loop reads CASSQLAGVQETQYF. As DNA, the CDR3 is TGCGCCAGCAGCCAACTAGCGGGGGTCCAAGAGACCCAGTACTTC.

The gene calls are TRBV4-1 and TRBJ1-3; D might be TRBD1 (6 bases). Trimming removed 0 bases at V and 2 bases at J, with 8 bases between. This CDR3 has 15 amino acids. CDR1 and CDR2 from the germline V gene are MGHRA and YSYEKL. The CDR3 is CASSQEGTTGNTIYF. The CDR3 DNA sequence: TGCGCCAGCAGCCAAGAGGGGACAACTGGAAACACCATATATTTT.

This clone was seen a few times. The rearrangement joins TRBV29-1 to TRBJ2-5; no firm D call. There are 12 residues in the CDR3. Trimming pared 3 bases from V and 2 bases from J, leaving 7 bases between. Germline CDR1 reads SQVTM; CDR2 reads ANQGSEA. The CDR3 sequence is CSVDLGQETQYF. CDR3 in DNA: TGCAGCGTTGATCTGGGGCAAGAGACCCAGTACTTC.

This sequence joins TRBV28 and TRBJ1-5; D gene uncertain. This CDR3 is built from 12 residues. V lost 6 bases to trimming and J lost 4 bases, with 7 bases between them. Looked up from germline, CDR1 is MDHEN and CDR2 is SYDVKM. The CDR3: CASRATNQPQHF. DNA for the CDR3: TGTGCCAGCAGGGCTACTAATCAGCCCCAGCATTTT.

This clone was counted a single time. J is TRBJ2-6 and V is TRBV5-6, with TRBD1 identical over 8 bases. In germline, CDR1 is SGHDT, CDR2 YYEEEE. With 4 bases clipped from V and 0 bases from J, the junction kept 12 bases outside the gene matches. This CDR3 contains 19 residues. In nucleotides, the CDR3 is TGTGCCAGCAGCCTTACCCTGGACAGGGCCTACTCTGGGGCCAACGTCCTGACTTTC. Encoded protein: CASSLTLDRAYSGANVLTF.

This CDR3 reads CASKEGSGYTF. The CDR3, as DNA: TGTGCCAGCAAAGAGGGATCTGGCTACACCTTC. V is TRBV6-5 and J is TRBJ1-2, with D unresolved. Trimming removed 7 bases at V and 7 bases at J, with 10 bases between. The CDR3 covers 11 residues. Germline V gene data show CDR1 as MNHEY and CDR2 as SVGAGI.

The rearrangement joins TRBV29-1 to TRBJ2-7; D may be TRBD1 (5 bases). The CDR3 has 13 residues. Germline V CDR1 and CDR2: SQVTM, ANQGSEA. V lost 1 base and J 6 bases, leaving 13 bases between the germline ends. CDR3 in amino acids: CSVEVAGLREQYF. The CDR3, as DNA: TGCAGCGTTGAAGTGGCAGGGCTGCGCGAGCAGTACTTC.

The table lists this clone with a few counts. The chain is built from TRBV4-1 and TRBJ1-2, with 9 bases fitting TRBD1. V shed 4 bases, J shed 3 bases, and the junction held 9 bases outside the gene matches. The germline V gene has CDR1 MGHRA and CDR2 YSYEKL. There are 16 residues in the CDR3. CDR3 nucleotides: TGCGCCAGCAGCCCGCATCGGGACAGGGTGGACTATGGCTACACCTTC. Translated: CASSPHRDRVDYGYTF.

V gene TRBV18 combines with J gene TRBJ1-6, with a tentative D call TRBD1 (5 bases). The CDR3 sequence is 16 residues long. Deletions cut 0 bases from V and 3 bases from J, with 9 bases between. Germline V lookup: CDR1 KGHSH, CDR2 LQKENI. Here the CDR3 DNA reads TGTGCCAGCTCACCACCGGGGGGGGTCTATAATTCACCCCTCCACTTT. It is translated as CASSPPGGVYNSPLHF.

The chain links TRBV3-1 (or the pseudogene TRBV3-2) to TRBJ2-6, with D hard to call. Germline V gene lookup returns CDR1 LGHDT and CDR2 YNNKEL (reference sequence). The CDR3 is made up of 15 amino acids. V shed 2 bases and J shed 0 bases, with 5 bases lying between them. CDR3 sequence (DNA): TGTGCCAGCAGCCAAAGTGACTCTGGGGCCAACGTCCTGACTTTC. It translates to CASSQSDSGANVLTF.

The rearrangement joins TRBV28 to TRBJ1-6, with D uncertain. This CDR3 has 15 amino acids. V was trimmed by 4 bases and J by 7 bases, leaving 14 bases between them. CDR1 and CDR2 (germline): MDHEN, SYDVKM. For the CDR3, the DNA is TGTGCCAGCAGTTGGCTGGCGGGAGTGAATTCACCCCTCCACTTT. Protein sequence: CASSWLAGVNSPLHF.

This clone was picked up a small number of times. J is TRBJ2-1 and V is TRBV27; D is possibly TRBD2 (6 bases). Looked up from germline, CDR1 is MNHEY and CDR2 is SMNVEV (reference sequence). The CDR3 has 17 residues. V lost 0 bases to trimming and J lost 9 bases, with 21 bases between them. The CDR3 coding sequence is TGTGCCAGCAGTTTATCTGTACTACTAGGCGGGGCAACTGAGCAGTTCTTC. This gives the protein CASSLSVLLGGATEQFF.

This chain links TRBV7-2 with TRBJ2-3; 8 bases fit TRBD2. The CDR3 is 15 amino acids. With V trimmed by 9 bases and J by 3 bases, 11 bases remained unmatched. The germline V gene has CDR1 SGHTA and CDR2 FQGNSA. The CDR3 coding sequence is TGTGCCAGTGACGCGGGGGGTGGGCGAACAGATACGCAGTATTTT. Its translation: CASDAGGGRTDTQYF.

The genes are TRBV28 and TRBJ1-5; 7 nucleotides agree with TRBD1. Germline CDR1 MDHEN, CDR2 SYDVKM. This CDR3 has 15 residues. V gave up 4 bases and J gave up 3 bases; unmatched junction bases: 6. The CDR3: CASSWDREDNQPQHF. The DNA of the CDR3 is TGTGCCAGCAGTTGGGACAGAGAGGACAATCAGCCCCAGCATTTT.